These T cell receptor beta chains were read from a single sample in a study of STAT5B mutations in CD4+ large granular lymphocyte leukemia. The assay was immunoSEQ multiplex PCR, and TCRdb's table has in-frame clones only and misses some. The table shows 35,000 to 40,000 clones, with about four fifths occurring only once. The sample consisted of CD4+ T cells from blood buffy coats. These receptors came from a human donor in good health. The CDR3 runs from the conserved cysteine through the conserved F or W. The order of the fields is clone size, D gene, J gene, CDR3 length, V gene, CDR3 protein, CDR3 DNA. D genes are given only for firm matches. Clone size is not always given. Where it is, it says once, few, many or a class for expanded clones.

once	TRBD2	TRBJ2-1	15	TRBV29-1	CSVEMRAGGHNEQFF	TGCAGCGTTGAAATGCGAGCGGGGGGCCACAATGAGCAGTTCTTC
-	-	TRBJ2-3	11	TRBV18	CASSPDYTQYF	TGTGCCAGCTCACCGGACTATACGCAGTATTTT
-	-	TRBJ1-5	13	TRBV27	CASSLSLLQPQHF	TGTGCCAGCAGTTTATCTCTACTACAGCCCCAGCATTTT
-	-	TRBJ1-2	14	TRBV10-3	CAISEGAGEDGYTF	TGTGCCATCAGTGAGGGAGCGGGGGAGGATGGCTACACCTTC
-	TRBD1	TRBJ1-5	14	TRBV7-9	CASSFGQGNQPQHF	TGTGCCAGCAGCTTCGGACAGGGCAATCAGCCCCAGCATTTT
-	TRBD1	TRBJ2-7	15	TRBV5-1	CASSLGDRRAYEQYF	TGCGCCAGCAGCTTGGGGGACAGGCGAGCCTACGAGCAGTACTTC
-	TRBD1	TRBJ1-2	18	TRBV27	CANHWDSFSKTANYGYTF	TGTGCCAACCACTGGGACAGTTTTTCAAAAACAGCTAACTATGGCTACACCTTC
-	-	TRBJ2-4	14	TRBV6-6	CASSPGLAKNIQYF	TGTGCCAGCAGCCCCGGACTAGCCAAAAACATTCAGTACTTC
-	-	TRBJ1-1	13	TRBV6-6	CASTRWASTEAFF	TGTGCCAGCACAAGATGGGCGTCCACTGAAGCTTTCTTT
-	-	TRBJ1-5	17	TRBV7-8	CASSSPQFSGSNQPQHF	TGTGCCAGCAGCTCCCCCCAGTTTTCGGGTAGCAATCAGCCCCAGCATTTT
-	-	TRBJ1-5	14	TRBV9	CASSVAGGNQPQHF	TGTGCCAGCAGCGTAGCTGGCGGGAATCAGCCCCAGCATTTT
-	-	TRBJ1-1	16	TRBV5-1	CASSPEVPRMNTEAFF	TGCGCCAGCAGCCCGGAGGTTCCGAGAATGAACACTGAAGCTTTCTTT
-	-	TRBJ2-7	14	TRBV28	CASSSPPRGYEQYF	TGTGCCAGCAGTTCCCCTCCGCGGGGCTACGAGCAGTACTTC
-	-	TRBJ2-5	16	TRBV29-1	CSVVGTRSTLQETQYF	TGCAGCGTTGTGGGGACTCGTTCGACCTTACAAGAGACCCAGTACTTC
-	TRBD1	TRBJ2-1	16	TRBV27	CASSSTTGQGLDEQFF	TGTGCCAGCAGTTCGACCACCGGACAGGGACTGGATGAGCAGTTCTTC
-	TRBD2	TRBJ2-2	15	TRBV10-3	CAITGTTGNTGELFF	TGTGCCATCACTGGGACTACCGGGAACACCGGGGAGCTGTTTTTT
-	TRBD1	TRBJ1-4	15	TRBV5-6	CASSPRRQGYEKLFF	TGTGCCAGCAGCCCCAGACGACAGGGGTACGAAAAACTGTTTTTT
-	-	TRBJ1-2	13	TRBV18	CASSPPGKDGYTF	TGTGCCAGCTCACCACCAGGGAAGGATGGCTACACCTTC
-	TRBD1	TRBJ1-1	15	TRBV2	CASSAEAGGNTEAFF	TGTGCCAGCAGTGCTGAGGCAGGGGGGAACACTGAAGCTTTCTTT
once	-	TRBJ2-5	12	TRBV14	CASSQGGRYTYF	TGTGCCAGCAGCCAAGGGGGGCGGTACACTTACTTC
-	TRBD2	TRBJ2-7	20	TRBV4-3	CASSQYAGGVGTSESYEQYF	TGCGCCAGCAGCCAATATGCGGGGGGTGTCGGGACTTCTGAGAGCTACGAGCAGTACTTC
-	TRBD1	TRBJ2-7	14	TRBV29-1	CSVAGKGAPYEQYF	TGCAGCGTTGCTGGGAAGGGGGCCCCTTACGAGCAGTACTTC
-	-	TRBJ2-2	14	TRBV18	CASSPGRNTGELFF	TGTGCCAGCTCACCTGGCAGAAACACCGGGGAGCTGTTTTTT
-	TRBD1	TRBJ2-7	15	TRBV27	CASSLRTGDGYEQYF	TGTGCCAGCAGTCTCCGGACAGGGGACGGCTACGAGCAGTACTTC
-	TRBD2	TRBJ2-6	23	TRBV7-3	CASSLRARLAGGLKGSGANVLTF	TGTGCCAGCAGCTTAAGAGCCCGACTAGCGGGGGGCCTTAAAGGCTCTGGGGCCAACGTCCTGACTTTC
-	TRBD2	TRBJ2-3	19	TRBV7-3	CASSPGTSGRAPSTDTQYF	TGTGCCAGCAGCCCCGGGACTAGCGGGAGGGCCCCTAGCACAGATACGCAGTATTTT
-	TRBD1	TRBJ2-7	14	TRBV9	CASSPTGQRYEQYF	TGTGCCAGCAGCCCGACAGGGCAACGCTACGAGCAGTACTTC
-	TRBD1	TRBJ1-1	13	TRBV11-3	CASSRDRDAEAFF	TGTGCCAGCAGCCGAGACAGGGACGCTGAAGCTTTCTTT
-	TRBD1	TRBJ2-7	14	TRBV6-5	CASQGQFDSYEQYF	TGTGCCAGCCAGGGACAGTTTGACTCCTACGAGCAGTACTTC
once	-	TRBJ2-7	11	TRBV2	CASAGSYEQYF	TGTGCCAGCGCCGGGTCCTACGAGCAGTACTTC
-	TRBD2	TRBJ2-2	17	TRBV10-3	CAIRNSGGAGNTGELFF	TGTGCCATCAGAAATAGCGGGGGGGCTGGGAACACCGGGGAGCTGTTTTTT
-	TRBD1	TRBJ1-2	15	TRBV2	CASIRRTQGAYGYTF	TGTGCCAGCATCCGACGCACCCAGGGGGCCTATGGCTACACCTTC
-	-	TRBJ1-5	16	TRBV19	CASSLSRSLDNQPQHF	TGTGCCAGTAGTTTATCCAGGAGTCTTGACAATCAGCCCCAGCATTTT
-	-	TRBJ1-1	14	TRBV7-2	CASSFTSLNTEAFF	TGTGCCAGCAGCTTCACTTCACTGAACACTGAAGCTTTCTTT
-	-	TRBJ2-7	14	TRBV30	CAWSPIGSPYEQYF	TGTGCCTGGAGCCCGATAGGGAGCCCCTACGAGCAGTACTTC
-	-	TRBJ1-5	16	TRBV7-8	CASSLESGYGNQPQHF	TGTGCCAGCAGCCTCGAATCGGGGTACGGCAATCAGCCCCAGCATTTT
-	-	TRBJ2-3	15	TRBV7-3	CASSLRASWTDTQYF	TGTGCCAGCAGCTTAAGGGCTAGTTGGACAGATACGCAGTATTTT